Described below is a single T cell receptor (beta chain) sequence and its context. Its antigen is not identified. This specimen belongs to a study of T cell responses to AZD1222 COVID-19 vaccine. In the study overall: Second-dose timings of about 4 or about 12 weeks were pooled. Study-wide points: Epitopes outside B.1.351 and B.1.1.7 mutated regions reportedly drew nearly half of spike TCRs. In a largely white British group with more females than males, clonal diversity was possibly underestimated. Mapped onto spike, vaccine-associated CD4 TCRs spanned it and were dominant at 160-218 and 743-854.

Germline-derived CDR1 and CDR2 are MGHDK and SYGVNS. Trimming at V came to 4 bases and at J to 7 bases, leaving 7 bases not matched to a gene. The CDR3 totals 17 residues. The table came from immunoSEQ multiplex PCR; TCRdb's copy has only in-frame clones and leaves some out. The sample carries under 110,000 clones, roughly nine tenths recorded once. The source of this sequence is an adult in good health. The specimen comprised peripheral blood, sampled on day 0 of AZD1222 vaccination. The genes are TRBV25-1 and TRBJ2-2; 15 bases fit TRBD2. CDR3 coding DNA: TGTGCCAGCAGTGGATGGACTAGCGGGGGGGCTGACGGGGAGCTGTTTTTT. Protein: CASSGWTSGGADGELFF.